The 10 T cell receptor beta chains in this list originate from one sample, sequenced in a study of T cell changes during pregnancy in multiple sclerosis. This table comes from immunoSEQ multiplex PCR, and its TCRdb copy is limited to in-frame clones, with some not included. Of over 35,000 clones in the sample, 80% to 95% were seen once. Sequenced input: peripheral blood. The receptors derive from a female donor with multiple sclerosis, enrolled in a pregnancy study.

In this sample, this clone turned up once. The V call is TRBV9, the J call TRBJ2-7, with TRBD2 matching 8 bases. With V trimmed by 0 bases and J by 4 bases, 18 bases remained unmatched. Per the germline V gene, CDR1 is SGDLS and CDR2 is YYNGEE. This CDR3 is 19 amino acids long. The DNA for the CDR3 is TGTGCCAGCAGCGTAGTGGCACAAACCTTGCAGCGGGAGAGATACGAGCAGTACTTC. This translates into CASSVVAQTLQRERYEQYF.

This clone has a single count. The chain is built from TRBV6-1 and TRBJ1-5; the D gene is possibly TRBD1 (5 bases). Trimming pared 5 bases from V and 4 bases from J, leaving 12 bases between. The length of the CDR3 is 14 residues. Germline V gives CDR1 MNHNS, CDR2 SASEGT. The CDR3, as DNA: TGTGCCAGCAGTCTCCAAGGGGCTAATCAGCCCCAGCATTTT. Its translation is CASSLQGANQPQHF.

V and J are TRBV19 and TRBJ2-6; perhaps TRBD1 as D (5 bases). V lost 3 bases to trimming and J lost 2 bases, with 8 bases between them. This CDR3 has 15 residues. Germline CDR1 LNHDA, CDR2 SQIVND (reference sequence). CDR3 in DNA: TGTGCCAGTAGTATCGGACAACCTGGGGCCAACGTCCTGACTTTC. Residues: CASSIGQPGANVLTF.

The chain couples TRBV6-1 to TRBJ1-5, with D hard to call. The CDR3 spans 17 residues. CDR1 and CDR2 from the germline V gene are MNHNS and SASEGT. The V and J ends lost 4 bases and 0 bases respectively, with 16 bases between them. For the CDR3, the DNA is TGTGCCAGCAGTGCCCCCGCTGGGCCCCGTAGCAATCAGCCCCAGCATTTT. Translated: CASSAPAGPRSNQPQHF.

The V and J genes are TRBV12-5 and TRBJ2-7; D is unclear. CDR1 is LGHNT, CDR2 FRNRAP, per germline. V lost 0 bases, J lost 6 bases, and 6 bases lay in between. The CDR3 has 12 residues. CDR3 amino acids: CASGLVPGEQYF. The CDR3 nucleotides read TGTGCTAGTGGTTTGGTACCAGGCGAGCAGTACTTC.

In DNA form, the CDR3 reads TGTGCCAGCAGCTTCGGATTCCAAGAGACCCAGTACTTC. This translates into CASSFGFQETQYF. V is TRBV7-3 and J is TRBJ2-5; no clear D gene. Germline CDR1 and CDR2: SGHTA and FQGTGA. V dropped 3 bases and J dropped 1 base, with 6 bases sitting between them. The CDR3 covers 13 residues.

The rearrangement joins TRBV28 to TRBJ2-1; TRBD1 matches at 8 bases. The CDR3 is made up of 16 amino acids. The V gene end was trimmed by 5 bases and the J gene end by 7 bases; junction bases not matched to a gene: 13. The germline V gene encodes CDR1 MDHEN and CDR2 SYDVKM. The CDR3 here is CASSQIQGGLGNEQFF. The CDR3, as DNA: TGTGCCAGCAGTCAAATACAGGGGGGTTTAGGGAATGAGCAGTTCTTC.

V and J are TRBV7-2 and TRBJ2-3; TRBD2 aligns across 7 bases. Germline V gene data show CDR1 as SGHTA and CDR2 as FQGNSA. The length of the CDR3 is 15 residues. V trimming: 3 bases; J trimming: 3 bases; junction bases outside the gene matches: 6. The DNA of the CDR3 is TGTGCCAGCAGCTTTCGCGGGAGAGGGACAGATACGCAGTATTTT. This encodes CASSFRGRGTDTQYF.

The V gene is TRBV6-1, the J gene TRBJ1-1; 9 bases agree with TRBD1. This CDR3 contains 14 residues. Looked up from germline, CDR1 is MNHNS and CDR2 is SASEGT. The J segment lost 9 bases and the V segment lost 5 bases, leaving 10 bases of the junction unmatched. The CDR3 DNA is TGTGCCAGCAGTCACAATCGGGACAGGGAGAAAGCTTTCTTT. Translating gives CASSHNRDREKAFF.

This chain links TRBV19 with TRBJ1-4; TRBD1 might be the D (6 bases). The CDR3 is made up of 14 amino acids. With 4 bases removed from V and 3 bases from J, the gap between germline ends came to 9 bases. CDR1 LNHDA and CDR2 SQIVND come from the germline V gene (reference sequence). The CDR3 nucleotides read TGTGCCAGTAGTACAGGGACACCTAATGAAAAACTGTTTTTT. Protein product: CASSTGTPNEKLFF.